This TCR beta chain stems from a study of neurological immune-mediated disorders. This clonotype was detected ten times or more. 5'RACE employing 10-nucleotide random UMIs yielded the cDNA. TCRdb used MiXCR to reprocess the 5' RACE reads, holding one entry per CDR3 protein. The sample consists of 40,000 to 50,000 distinct CDR3 sequences, 10% of them appearing once. The clonotype was recovered from a woman between 40 and 55 years old with HTLV-1-associated myelopathy (HAM/TSP). The sequenced sample consisted of PBMCs.

CDR3 in amino acids: CASSSTYRGSKNIQYF. The CDR3 region has the DNA TGCGCCAGCAGCTCCACATACAGGGGATCCAAAAACATTCAGTACTTC. The chain uses TRBV4-3 and TRBJ2-4; 7 nucleotides align to TRBD1. With V trimmed by 5 bases and J by 2 bases, 9 bases remained unmatched. Germline lookup yields CDR1 LGHNA and CDR2 YSLEER. The CDR3 is 16 residues long.